Sequencing of this TCR beta chain was carried out in a study of early T cells in non-severe SARS-CoV-2 infection. TCRdb reprocessed the 5' RACE reads with MiXCR, giving one entry per CDR3 protein. The sample lists 86,000 or so distinct CDR3 sequences; 11% to 15% were seen once. This clonotype has just a few counts. Between the trimmed V and J ends, which lost 4 bases and 4 bases, there was a span of 8 bases. The CDR3 covers 12 residues. Germline V lookup: CDR1 SEHNR, CDR2 FQNEAQ (reference sequence). The sequencing input was whole blood. V is TRBV7-9 and J is TRBJ2-7; D is undetermined. This sequence was found in an adult who was a healthcare worker with PCR-confirmed SARS-CoV-2 infection or an uninfected control (not recorded which). The CDR3 region is CASSSLDYEQYF. As DNA, the CDR3 is TGTGCCAGCAGCTCATTGGATTACGAGCAGTACTTC.